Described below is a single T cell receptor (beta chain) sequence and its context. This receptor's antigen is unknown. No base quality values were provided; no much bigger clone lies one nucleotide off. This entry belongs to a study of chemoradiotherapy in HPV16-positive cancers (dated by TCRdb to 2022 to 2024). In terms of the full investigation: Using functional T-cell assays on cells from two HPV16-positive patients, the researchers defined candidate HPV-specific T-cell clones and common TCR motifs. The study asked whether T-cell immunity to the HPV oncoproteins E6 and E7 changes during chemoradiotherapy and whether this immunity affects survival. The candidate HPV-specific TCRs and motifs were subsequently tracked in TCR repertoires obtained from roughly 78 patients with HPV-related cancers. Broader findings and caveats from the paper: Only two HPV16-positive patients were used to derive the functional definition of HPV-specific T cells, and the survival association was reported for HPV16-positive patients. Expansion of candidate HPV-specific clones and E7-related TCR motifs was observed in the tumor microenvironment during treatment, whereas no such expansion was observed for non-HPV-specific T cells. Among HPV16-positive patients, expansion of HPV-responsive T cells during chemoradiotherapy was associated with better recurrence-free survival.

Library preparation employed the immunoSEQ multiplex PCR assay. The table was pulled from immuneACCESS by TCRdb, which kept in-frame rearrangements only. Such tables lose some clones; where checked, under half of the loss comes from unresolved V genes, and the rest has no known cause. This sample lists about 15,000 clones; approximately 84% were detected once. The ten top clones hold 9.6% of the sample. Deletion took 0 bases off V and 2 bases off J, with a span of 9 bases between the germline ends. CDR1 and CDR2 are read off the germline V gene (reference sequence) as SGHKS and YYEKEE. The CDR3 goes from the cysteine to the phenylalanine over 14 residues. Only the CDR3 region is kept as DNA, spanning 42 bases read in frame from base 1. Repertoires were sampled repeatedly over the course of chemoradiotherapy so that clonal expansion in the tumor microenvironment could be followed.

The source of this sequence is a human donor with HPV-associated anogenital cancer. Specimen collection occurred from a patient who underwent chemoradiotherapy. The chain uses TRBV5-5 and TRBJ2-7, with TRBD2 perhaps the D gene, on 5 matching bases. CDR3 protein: CASSLGRLTYEQYF. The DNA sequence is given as TGTGCCAGCAGCTTGGGAAGACTAACCTACGAGCAGTACTTC.